This T cell receptor (beta chain) was retrieved from a study of blood T cell repertoires in COVID-19. About the study: Researchers got acute and convalescent COVID-19 samples from the United States, Italy and Spain. T cells, B-cell-depleted T cells, or PBMCs provided the cDNA or gDNA that served as material.

V shed 3 bases and J shed 5 bases, with 11 bases lying between them. The CDR3 extends over 14 amino acids. Germline V lookup: CDR1 MNHEY, CDR2 SMNVEV (reference sequence). Authors' processing steps: The assay estimated nucleated cells by amplifying reference gene primers. Assay: immunoSEQ multiplex PCR; the TCRdb copy retains only in-frame clones and omits some. That table is the source of V, J and clone size, and D and trimming were worked out from the DNA. The sample lists around 300,000 clones; around four fifths were seen once. The sequenced material came from peripheral blood. This TCR was recovered from a man aged 25-45 years with active or convalescent COVID-19. The rearrangement uses TRBV27 and TRBJ1-5, with D possibly being TRBD1 (5 bases). Here the CDR3 reads CASSFGGSYQPQHF. CDR3 DNA: TGTGCCAGCAGTTTTGGGGGGTCCTATCAGCCCCAGCATTTT.